Listed here are 24 T cell receptor beta chains from one sample, sequenced in a study of T cell responses to AZD1222 COVID-19 vaccine. Clones were read by immunoSEQ multiplex PCR, and TCRdb kept only the in-frame ones, dropping some. The sample has 70,000 to 85,000 clones, around 82% seen once. The sequenced sample was peripheral blood, obtained 28 days after the second AZD1222 dose. These receptors all come from an adult who received the AZD1222 COVID-19 vaccine.

The chain recombines TRBV15 with TRBJ2-7; 7 nucleotides agree with TRBD2. The germline gives CDR1 LNHNV, CDR2 YYDKDF (reference sequence). The CDR3 has 14 amino acids. J lost 2 bases, V lost 4 bases, and 5 bases had no gene match. CDR3 coding DNA: TGTGCCACCAGCAAGGCTAGCGGTACCTACGAGCAGTACTTC. Translating it yields CATSKASGTYEQYF.

The rearrangement joins TRBV12-3 or TRBV12-4 to TRBJ1-1; D gene ambiguous. The CDR3 contains 13 residues. V was clipped by 9 bases and J by 0 bases, with 11 bases between them. The CDR3 region has the DNA TGTGCCAGTCAGTTTTTAGTGAACACTGAAGCTTTCTTT. Protein product: CASQFLVNTEAFF.

This clone was counted a few times. The rearrangement links TRBV27 to TRBJ1-5; D not resolved. CDR1 is MNHEY and CDR2 is SMNVEV in the germline V gene (reference sequence). The V end lost 4 bases, the J end lost 3 bases, and 7 bases lay between the germline ends. The CDR3 is 13 residues long. CDR3 nucleotide sequence: TGTGCCAGCAGTTGGAGTTTCAATCAGCCCCAGCATTTT. This translates into CASSWSFNQPQHF.

The gene calls are TRBV7-3 and TRBJ2-2; 8 bases match TRBD1. With 6 bases clipped from V and 5 bases from J, the junction kept 5 bases outside the gene matches. The CDR3 contains 14 residues. From germline, CDR1 is SGHTA and CDR2 FQGTGA. This chain's CDR3 is CASSPGGSTGELFF. Here the CDR3 DNA reads TGTGCCAGCAGTCCAGGGGGCTCGACCGGGGAGCTGTTTTTT.

This chain uses TRBV24-1 with TRBJ1-1, with D possibly matching TRBD1 (6 bases). There are 11 residues in the CDR3. V lost 8 bases and J 11 bases, leaving 14 bases between the germline ends. CDR1 and CDR2 (germline): KGHDR, SFDVKD. CDR3 in DNA: TGTGCCACCACCCAGGGGAGGGAGGCTTTCTTT. Translated: CATTQGREAFF.

This chain joins TRBV7-9 and TRBJ1-6; a weak D match, TRBD1 (5 bases). This CDR3 region has 18 residues. Germline CDR1 and CDR2: SEHNR and FQNEAQ (reference sequence). Trimming cost V 5 bases and J 0 bases, with 17 bases left between them. The DNA of the CDR3 is TGTGCCAGCAGCACCCCCGGGACGGGAAGCTCCTATAATTCACCCCTCCACTTT. Protein product: CASSTPGTGSSYNSPLHF.

This rearrangement joins TRBV20-1 to TRBJ2-2, with D uncertain. Trimming shortened V by 3 bases and J by 2 bases, and 7 bases separated the two germline ends. There are 13 residues in the CDR3. CDR1 is DFQATT, CDR2 SNEGSKA, per germline (reference sequence). The CDR3 spells CSASSTNTGELFF. The CDR3 region has the DNA TGCAGTGCTAGTTCCACCAACACCGGGGAGCTGTTTTTT.

The V call is TRBV3-1 (or the pseudogene TRBV3-2), the J call TRBJ2-3, with TRBD2 matching 7 bases. CDR3 length: 13 residues. CDR1 and CDR2 (germline): LGHDT, YNNKEL (reference sequence). The V gene end was trimmed by 7 bases and the J gene end by 1 base; junction bases not matched to a gene: 2. The CDR3 is CASMAGGTDTQYF. The CDR3 DNA follows: TGTGCCAGCATGGCGGGAGGCACAGATACGCAGTATTTT.

The chain joins TRBV28 to TRBJ1-1, with D tentatively TRBD1 (5 bases). Germline V lookup: CDR1 MDHEN, CDR2 SYDVKM. This CDR3 is 14 amino acids long. Deletions cut 7 bases from V and 4 bases from J, with 16 bases between. For the CDR3, the DNA is TGTGCCAGCACCGAGCCCAGGGTGAGCACTGAAGCTTTCTTT. Translated: CASTEPRVSTEAFF. The variable domain in full, with the rest retrieved from reference TRBV28 and TRBJ1-1, is DVKVTQSSRYLVKRTGEKVFLECVQDMDHENMFWYRQDPGLGLRLIYFSYDVKMKEKGDIPEGYSVSREKKERFSLILESASTNQTSMYLCASTEPRVSTEAFFGQGTRLTVV.

The chain combines TRBV11-1 with TRBJ2-1; D remains unclear. Germline CDR1 SGHAT, CDR2 FQDESV (reference sequence). The ends were cut back, 5 bases at V and 2 bases at J, with 13 bases in the middle. The CDR3 is 15 residues long. For the CDR3, the DNA is TGTGCCAGCAGCAGTAATGGGAATACCTACAATGAGCAGTTCTTC. This sequence encodes CASSSNGNTYNEQFF.

This sequence joins TRBV5-5 and TRBJ2-3; 10 bases are shared with TRBD2. The V gene end was trimmed by 0 bases and the J gene end by 2 bases; junction bases not matched to a gene: 3. This CDR3 has 16 residues. Germline CDR1 SGHKS, CDR2 YYEKEE (reference sequence). The chain's CDR3 is CASSLGLAGYTDTQYF. CDR3 DNA sequence: TGTGCCAGCAGCTTGGGACTAGCGGGCTACACAGATACGCAGTATTTT.

In its sample, this clone was seen once. The DNA for the CDR3 is TGTGCCAGTAACTCACTAGGGGGGGGTCAGCCCCAGCATTTT. Translating gives CASNSLGGGQPQHF. The chain combines TRBV19 with TRBJ1-5, with D perhaps matching TRBD1 (6 bases). The CDR3 is 14 residues long. Per germline, CDR1 LNHDA and CDR2 SQIVND (reference sequence). The V and J ends lost 7 bases and 6 bases respectively, with 16 bases between them.

V usage is TRBV11-1 and J usage is TRBJ2-3; D possibly uses TRBD1 or TRBD2 (5 bases each). The CDR3 sequence is 16 residues long. Germline CDR1 and CDR2: SGHAT and FQDESV (reference sequence). Trimming removed 2 bases from V and 6 bases from J, with 18 bases in between. CDR3 amino acids: CASSLRSGRTFDTQYF. CDR3 in DNA: TGTGCCAGCAGCTTAAGGTCGGGACGCACATTCGATACGCAGTATTTT.

In its sample, this clone is medium-sized. This chain connects TRBV30 to TRBJ1-1; D gene uncertain. Per germline, CDR1 GTSNPN and CDR2 SVGIG (reference sequence). This CDR3 spans 15 amino acids. The ends were cut back, 0 bases at V and 1 base at J, with 12 bases in the middle. CDR3 DNA sequence: TGTGCCTGGAGTGTACTATATGGCAAGAACACTGAAGCTTTCTTT. This codes for CAWSVLYGKNTEAFF. Complete variable domain (other parts from reference TRBV30 and TRBJ1-1): SQTIHQWPATLVQPVGSPLSLECTVEGTSNPNLYWYRQAAGRGLQLLFYSVGIGQISSEVPQNLSASRPQDRQFILSSKKLLLSDSGFYLCAWSVLYGKNTEAFFGQGTRLTVV.

The V and J genes are TRBV4-3 and TRBJ2-7; either TRBD1 or TRBD2 may supply D (6 bases each). Deletions cut 4 bases from V and 0 bases from J, with 16 bases between. CDR1 and CDR2 from the germline V gene are LGHNA and YSLEER. The CDR3 extends over 16 amino acids. The CDR3 nucleotides read TGCGCCAGCAGCCCTGGGGGGCCAGGGATCTCCTACGAGCAGTACTTC. Translation gives CASSPGGPGISYEQYF.

This clone has just a few counts. The V call is TRBV18, the J call TRBJ2-1; D gene ambiguous. Germline values: CDR1 KGHSH, CDR2 LQKENI. The CDR3 sequence is 13 residues long. The V and J ends lost 0 bases and 7 bases respectively, with 7 bases between them. The CDR3 loop is CASSPPQPNEQFF. CDR3 DNA sequence: TGTGCCAGCTCACCACCGCAACCAAATGAGCAGTTCTTC.

CDR3 in DNA: TGTGCCAGCAGCGGGGGGCTAGCGGGAGTCAGTGAGCAGTTCTTC. This gives the protein CASSGGLAGVSEQFF. This chain links TRBV6-2 or TRBV6-3 with TRBJ2-1, with 10 bases lining up with TRBD2. CDR3 length equals 15 residues. V was pared by 6 bases and J by 9 bases, with 11 bases of the junction left unmatched. The V gene's germline CDR1 is MNHEY and CDR2 SVGEGT.

The J gene is TRBJ2-7, the V gene TRBV6-2 or TRBV6-3; no clear D gene. The CDR3 sequence is 11 residues long. V lost 6 bases and J lost 5, with 8 bases in between. Per the germline V gene, CDR1 is MNHEY and CDR2 is SVGEGT. DNA for the CDR3: TGTGCCAGCAGCTATACCCACGAGCAGTACTTC. This gives the protein CASSYTHEQYF.

The chain combines TRBV7-2 with TRBJ1-1; perhaps TRBD1 as D (6 bases). V lost 3 bases and J lost 5, with 19 bases in between. This CDR3 comprises 16 residues. Germline CDR1 reads SGHTA; CDR2 reads FQGNSA. The DNA of the CDR3 is TGTGCCAGCAGCTTCTATTCGGGAGGGGGAGAGACTGAAGCTTTCTTT. It translates to CASSFYSGGGETEAFF.

This clone has more than one count but fewer than ten. The rearrangement links TRBV19 to TRBJ2-1; 8 nucleotides line up with TRBD1. Germline-derived CDR1 and CDR2 are LNHDA and SQIVND (reference sequence). V was pared by 7 bases and J by 4 bases, with 12 bases of the junction left unmatched. The CDR3 is 16 residues long. The CDR3 bases are TGTGCCAGTAAGCCTGATCAGGGGGCTGGTTACAATGAGCAGTTCTTC. As protein: CASKPDQGAGYNEQFF.

V and J are TRBV10-3 and TRBJ2-7; TRBD2 matches at 7 bases. The germline V gene has CDR1 ENHRY and CDR2 SYGVKD. The CDR3 loop spans 15 amino acids. Trimming cost V 0 bases and J 5 bases; bases outside gene matches: 7. The CDR3 bases are TGTGCCATCAGTGAGTCGGCGCGGGAGCTCCACGAGCAGTACTTC. It encodes CAISESARELHEQYF.

V usage is TRBV28 and J usage is TRBJ2-5; 8 bases align to TRBD2. The CDR3 has 16 residues. The J segment lost 4 bases and the V segment lost 2 bases, leaving 9 bases of the junction unmatched. Germline-derived CDR1 and CDR2 are MDHEN and SYDVKM. CDR3 sequence reads: CASSLLAERGGETQYF. DNA for the CDR3: TGTGCCAGCAGTTTACTAGCGGAACGGGGGGGAGAGACCCAGTACTTC.

This chain joins TRBV27 and TRBJ2-5; 9 positions match TRBD2. The length of the CDR3 is 17 residues. Per the germline V gene, CDR1 is MNHEY and CDR2 is SMNVEV (reference sequence). With V trimmed by 3 bases and J by 7 bases, 15 bases remained unmatched. Written as DNA, the CDR3 is TGTGCCAGCAGTTTGCGCTCGGCTAGCGGGACGGTTGGGACCCAGTACTTC. Its translation: CASSLRSASGTVGTQYF.

J is TRBJ1-3 and V is TRBV2; D is unclear. This CDR3 contains 15 residues. The germline V gene has CDR1 SNHLY and CDR2 FYNNEI. Deletions cut 7 bases from V and 2 bases from J, with 15 bases between. CDR3 sequence (DNA): TGTGCCAGCAATCAGATCAGAGTACCTGGAAACACCATATATTTT. Protein product: CASNQIRVPGNTIYF.